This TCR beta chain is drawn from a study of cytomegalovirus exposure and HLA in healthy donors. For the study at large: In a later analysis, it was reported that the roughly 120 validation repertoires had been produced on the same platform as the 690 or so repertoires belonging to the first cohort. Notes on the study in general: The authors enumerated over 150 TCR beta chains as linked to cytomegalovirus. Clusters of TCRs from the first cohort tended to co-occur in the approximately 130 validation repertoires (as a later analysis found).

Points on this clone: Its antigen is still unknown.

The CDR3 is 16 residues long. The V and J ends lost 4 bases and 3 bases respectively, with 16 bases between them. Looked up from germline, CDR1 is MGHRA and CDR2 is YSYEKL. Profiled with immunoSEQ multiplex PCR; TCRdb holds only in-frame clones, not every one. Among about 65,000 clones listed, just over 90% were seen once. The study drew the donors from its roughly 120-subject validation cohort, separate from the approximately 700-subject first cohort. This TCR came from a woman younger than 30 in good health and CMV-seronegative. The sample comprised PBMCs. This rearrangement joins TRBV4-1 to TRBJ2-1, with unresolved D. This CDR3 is CASSLSGPAGYNEQFF. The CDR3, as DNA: TGCGCCAGCAGCCTATCTGGGCCAGCTGGCTACAATGAGCAGTTCTTC.